Listed below are T cell receptor beta chains from one sample, sequenced in a study of blood T cell repertoires in COVID-19. TCRdb's copy holds only in-frame clones and misses some; the assay was immunoSEQ multiplex PCR. The sample consists of approximately 250,000 clones, 83% of them appearing once. Sample: peripheral blood. Receptors originate from a man aged 55-75 years who had recovered from COVID-19. The CDR3 runs from the conserved cysteine through the conserved F or W. Fields, in order: V gene, D gene, clone size, J gene, CDR3 protein, CDR3 DNA. D genes are given only for firm matches. Clone size is stated in some rows and not others, as once, few, many or a class when expanded.

V: TRBV5-6; D: .; size: .; J: TRBJ1-6; CDR3: CASKARGGSPLHF; DNA: TGTGCCAGCAAGGCCAGGGGAGGGTCACCCCTCCACTTT
V: TRBV11-2; D: TRBD1; size: few; J: TRBJ2-7; CDR3: CASSTHRGRAYEQYF; DNA: TGTGCCAGCAGCACCCACAGGGGGCGCGCCTACGAGCAGTACTTC
V: TRBV24-1; D: TRBD1; size: .; J: TRBJ2-2; CDR3: CATSDPGQPTGELFF; DNA: TGTGCCACCAGTGATCCGGGACAGCCCACCGGGGAGCTGTTTTTT
V: TRBV2; D: .; size: few; J: TRBJ2-7; CDR3: CASVRGGSYEQYF; DNA: TGTGCCAGCGTTAGGGGGGGATCCTACGAGCAGTACTTC
V: TRBV24-1; D: .; size: .; J: TRBJ2-5; CDR3: CATSDYPGTRYFYF; DNA: TGTGCCACCAGTGATTACCCTGGGACACGGTATTTTTACTTC
V: TRBV28; D: .; size: .; J: TRBJ1-5; CDR3: CASSLRGSRSNQPQHF; DNA: TGTGCCAGCAGTTTACGGGGAAGTCGGAGCAATCAGCCCCAGCATTTT
V: TRBV7-2; D: TRBD2; size: once; J: TRBJ2-1; CDR3: CASSSTSLNEQFF; DNA: TGTGCCAGCAGCTCGACTAGCTTAAATGAGCAGTTCTTC
V: TRBV3-1/TRBV3-2; D: .; size: .; J: TRBJ1-2; CDR3: CASSQGSTAHYGYTF; DNA: TGTGCCAGCAGCCAAGGGTCGACAGCCCACTATGGCTACACCTTC
V: TRBV11-2; D: .; size: .; J: TRBJ1-3; CDR3: CASSRDTTGSGNTIYF; DNA: TGTGCCAGCAGCCGGGACACAACGGGCTCTGGAAACACCATATATTTT
V: TRBV12-3/TRBV12-4; D: .; size: once; J: TRBJ2-2; CDR3: CASRPAGAGELFF; DNA: TGTGCCAGCAGACCCGCAGGGGCCGGGGAGCTGTTTTTT
V: TRBV29-1; D: TRBD2; size: once; J: TRBJ2-1; CDR3: CSVDPGGQQFF; DNA: TGCAGCGTGGACCCGGGAGGGCAGCAGTTCTTC
V: TRBV7-6; D: .; size: .; J: TRBJ2-7; CDR3: CASSSYSGAGNEQYF; DNA: TGTGCCAGCAGCTCCTACTCGGGAGCCGGTAACGAGCAGTACTTC
V: TRBV7-3; D: TRBD1; size: .; J: TRBJ2-6; CDR3: CASSKRDRGSSGANVLTF; DNA: TGTGCCAGCAGCAAACGGGACAGGGGATCCTCTGGGGCCAACGTCCTGACTTTC
V: TRBV28; D: TRBD1; size: .; J: TRBJ1-5; CDR3: CASSSLPSTGGQPQHF; DNA: TGTGCCAGCAGTTCCCTCCCCTCGACAGGGGGCCAGCCCCAGCATTTT
V: TRBV5-1; D: TRBD1; size: .; J: TRBJ2-3; CDR3: CASSLDRDSSTDTQYF; DNA: TGCGCCAGCAGCTTAGACCGGGACAGTAGCACAGATACGCAGTATTTT
V: TRBV9; D: .; size: .; J: TRBJ1-2; CDR3: CASSVVGGPHGYTF; DNA: TGTGCCAGCAGCGTAGTGGGGGGGCCCCATGGCTACACCTTC
V: TRBV11-2; D: TRBD1; size: once; J: TRBJ2-5; CDR3: CASSLGDRGQETQYF; DNA: TGTGCCAGCAGCTTAGGGGACAGGGGGCAGGAGACCCAGTACTTC
V: TRBV5-6; D: TRBD1; size: .; J: TRBJ2-4; CDR3: CASSAPLGGGQNIQYF; DNA: TGTGCCAGCAGCGCACCTTTAGGGGGCGGGCAAAACATTCAGTACTTC
V: TRBV5-1; D: .; size: few; J: TRBJ2-2; CDR3: CASSLRQGDTGELFF; DNA: TGCGCCAGCAGCCTCCGTCAGGGCGACACCGGGGAGCTGTTTTTT
V: TRBV5-1; D: TRBD1; size: .; J: TRBJ2-5; CDR3: CASSFRASRVGTGETQYF; DNA: TGCGCCAGCAGCTTCCGGGCCTCCCGGGTCGGGACAGGGGAGACCCAGTACTTC
V: TRBV19; D: TRBD1; size: .; J: TRBJ1-5; CDR3: CASSTKLTGNQPQHF; DNA: TGTGCCAGTAGTACTAAACTGACAGGGAACCAGCCCCAGCATTTT
V: TRBV19; D: .; size: .; J: TRBJ1-4; CDR3: CASMDRGASEKLFF; DNA: TGTGCCAGTATGGACCGGGGGGCGAGTGAAAAACTGTTTTTT
V: TRBV6-1; D: TRBD2; size: .; J: TRBJ2-7; CDR3: CASSAGLAGNPSYEQYF; DNA: TGTGCCAGCAGTGCTGGACTAGCGGGTAACCCTTCCTACGAGCAGTACTTC
V: TRBV6-5; D: .; size: .; J: TRBJ1-5; CDR3: CASSSGALSNQPQHF; DNA: TGTGCCAGCAGCTCAGGGGCACTTAGCAATCAGCCCCAGCATTTT
V: TRBV6-5; D: .; size: .; J: TRBJ1-5; CDR3: CASSPGQYSNQPQHF; DNA: TGTGCCAGCAGCCCCGGACAGTATAGCAATCAGCCCCAGCATTTT
V: TRBV5-6; D: .; size: .; J: TRBJ1-3; CDR3: CASSLGTFRSGNTIYF; DNA: TGTGCCAGCAGCCTTGGGACTTTTCGCTCTGGAAACACCATATATTTT
V: TRBV19; D: .; size: .; J: TRBJ2-7; CDR3: CASSIRETRYEQYF; DNA: TGTGCCAGTAGTATTCGAGAAACCCGGTACGAGCAGTACTTC
V: TRBV11-3; D: TRBD2; size: few; J: TRBJ2-4; CDR3: CASSNPGLAGGLAKNIQYF; DNA: TGTGCCAGCAGTAATCCGGGACTAGCGGGGGGTCTTGCCAAAAACATTCAGTACTTC
V: TRBV11-2; D: .; size: .; J: TRBJ2-5; CDR3: CASSRGFQETQYF; DNA: TGTGCCAGCAGCAGGGGATTTCAAGAGACCCAGTACTTC
V: TRBV12-5; D: TRBD2; size: .; J: TRBJ2-7; CDR3: CASGFLGLAGEQYF; DNA: TGTGCTAGTGGTTTTTTGGGACTAGCTGGAGAGCAGTACTTC
V: TRBV29-1; D: TRBD2; size: .; J: TRBJ2-1; CDR3: CSVGTSGGLILNEQFF; DNA: TGCAGCGTGGGAACTAGCGGGGGCCTCATCCTCAATGAGCAGTTCTTC
V: TRBV6-1; D: .; size: .; J: TRBJ2-3; CDR3: CASSVGASPRTDTQYF; DNA: TGTGCCAGCAGTGTAGGAGCTAGTCCTAGGACAGATACGCAGTATTTT
V: TRBV2; D: TRBD2; size: .; J: TRBJ2-2; CDR3: CASRASGSSTGELFF; DNA: TGTGCCAGCAGGGCCAGCGGGAGTAGCACCGGGGAGCTGTTTTTT
V: TRBV24-1; D: TRBD2; size: .; J: TRBJ2-5; CDR3: CATSDGTSGAQETQYF; DNA: TGTGCCACCAGTGATGGGACTAGCGGGGCTCAAGAGACCCAGTACTTC
V: TRBV6-5; D: TRBD2; size: .; J: TRBJ2-3; CDR3: CASTDTSEPTDTQYF; DNA: TGTGCCAGCACCGACACTAGCGAGCCCACAGATACGCAGTATTTT
V: TRBV20-1; D: .; size: .; J: TRBJ2-3; CDR3: CSASGGRDLVSTDTQYF; DNA: TGCAGTGCTAGTGGGGGGCGCGACCTCGTTAGCACAGATACGCAGTATTTT
V: TRBV3-1/TRBV3-2; D: TRBD1; size: .; J: TRBJ1-2; CDR3: CASSRTGGYTF; DNA: TGTGCCAGCAGCCGGACAGGGGGCTACACCTTC
V: TRBV21-1; D: .; size: once; J: TRBJ1-1; CDR3: CANLRDRNTEAFF; DNA: TGTGCCAATCTCCGGGACAGGAACACTGAAGCTTTCTTT
V: TRBV7-8; D: .; size: .; J: TRBJ2-7; CDR3: CASSGVTGYEQYF; DNA: TGTGCCAGCAGCGGCGTAACAGGCTACGAGCAGTACTTC
V: TRBV28; D: .; size: few; J: TRBJ2-7; CDR3: CASSSSGREQYF; DNA: TGTGCCAGCAGTTCCTCGGGGAGGGAGCAGTACTTC
V: TRBV11-2; D: .; size: .; J: TRBJ2-6; CDR3: CASSLTRTPSSGANVLTF; DNA: TGTGCCAGCAGCTTAACGAGGACACCTAGCTCTGGGGCCAACGTCCTGACTTTC
V: TRBV5-1; D: .; size: few; J: TRBJ1-2; CDR3: CARGTIGGYTF; DNA: TGCGCCAGAGGGACAATCGGTGGCTACACCTTC
V: TRBV7-5; D: .; size: .; J: TRBJ2-3; CDR3: CARSSNRARGYSGTDTQYF; DNA: TGTGCCAGAAGCTCAAATCGCGCCAGGGGATACAGCGGCACAGATACGCAGTATTTT